The sequence of this T cell receptor beta chain was determined in a study of cytomegalovirus exposure and HLA in healthy donors. Study in general: Membership in the Caucasian-associated ancestry cluster was found for about four fifths of 300 to 500 genotyped donors. The study's findings and limits: An analysis that came later showed most CMV-associated TCR beta chains appearing HLA-restricted.

J lost 6 bases, V lost 7 bases, and 7 bases had no gene match. The CDR3 runs 13 residues. The germline CDR1 and CDR2 sequences are MNHNS and SASEGT. About this clone itself: The antigen is unknown.

Amplification used 60 Vbeta primers and 13 Jbeta primers. Sequencing used immunoSEQ multiplex PCR; TCRdb keeps in-frame clones, though not all of them. The data contain about 130,000 clones, roughly a tenth of them seen just once; the ten biggest clones take up under 6%. The sequence was collected from a woman in her late teens or twenties in good health and CMV-seropositive. The specimen was PBMCs. This chain connects TRBV6-1 to TRBJ1-1, with 8 nucleotides matching TRBD1. In DNA, the CDR3 is TGTGCCAGCAAGGACAGGGTTCCGTCTGAAGCTTTCTTT. This codes for CASKDRVPSEAFF.